Listed below are T cell receptor beta chains from one sample, sequenced in a study of identifying expanded T cells in peripheral blood. The table came from immunoSEQ multiplex PCR; TCRdb's copy has only in-frame clones and leaves some out. The table has about 83,000 clones, around nine tenths seen once. The sequencing input was blood. All receptors come from a person between 18 and 75 years old in good health. CDR3s include the opening cysteine and the closing phenylalanine or tryptophan. A D gene is named only where the DNA matches it firmly. For some rows the clone size is stated as once, few or many, or as a class when expanded; others skip it.

>-|TRBJ2-2|TRBV6-1|-
TGTGCCAGCAGTGACATAGGTAGTGCCGGGGAGCTGTTTTTT
CASSDIGSAGELFF
>once|TRBJ1-1|TRBV5-6|-
TGTGCCAGCAGTTTCCAAATGGGAGGAGCTTTCTTT
CASSFQMGGAFF
>few|TRBJ1-3|TRBV18|-
TGTGCCAGCTCGCCTATGAGGAAGGACTCTGGAAACACCATATATTTT
CASSPMRKDSGNTIYF
>-|TRBJ1-4|TRBV2|-
TGTGGGGCTGGAACTAATGAAAAACTGTTTTTT
CGAGTNEKLFF
>-|TRBJ2-7|TRBV9|-
TGTGCCAGCAGCGCCCGACCAACCTACGAGCAGTACTTC
CASSARPTYEQYF
>-|TRBJ2-2|TRBV25-1|TRBD1
TGTGCCAGCAGAAAGCCGGGACAGGGTGTTTTTGGCACCGGGGAGCTGTTTTTT
CASRKPGQGVFGTGELFF
>-|TRBJ2-3|TRBV7-2|-
TGTGCCAGCAGCTTAGACACTTCTTTTCCGTGGGATACGCAGTATTTT
CASSLDTSFPWDTQYF
>-|TRBJ2-3|TRBV7-2|-
TGTGCCAGCAGCTTAGCGCACGGGGATACGCAGTATTTT
CASSLAHGDTQYF
>few|TRBJ2-7|TRBV7-2|TRBD2
TGTGCCAGCAGTCCTAGCGGGGGGGCGGGCGAGCAGTACTTC
CASSPSGGAGEQYF
>-|TRBJ2-5|TRBV2|TRBD2
TGTGCCAGCAGTGGGGTTGCCACTAGCGGCGAGACCCAGTACTTC
CASSGVATSGETQYF
>few|TRBJ1-1|TRBV5-4|-
TGTGCCAGCAGCCCGGACGGCCCCAGCCCCACTGAAGCTTTCTTT
CASSPDGPSPTEAFF
>-|TRBJ2-5|TRBV28|-
TGTGCCAGCAGTTTAGCAGAGACCCAGTACTTC
CASSLAETQYF
>-|TRBJ1-1|TRBV10-3|-
TGTGCCATCAGTCTCGACCCCCCGAACACTGAAGCTTTCTTT
CAISLDPPNTEAFF
>-|TRBJ1-4|TRBV5-1|TRBD1
TGCGCCAGCAGCAGGACAGGTCCTGCAACTAATGAAAAACTGTTTTTT
CASSRTGPATNEKLFF
>-|TRBJ2-5|TRBV4-2|TRBD2
TGTGCCAGCAGCCAAAAGGGGATACGGGGACTAGCCCCCCTTCGGGAGACCCAGTACTTC
CASSQKGIRGLAPLRETQYF
>-|TRBJ2-7|TRBV5-8|-
TGTGCCAGCAGCAGCCCCGGATCCTCCTACGAGCAGTACTTC
CASSSPGSSYEQYF
>-|TRBJ1-1|TRBV9|-
TGTGCCAGCAGCGTAGAGGAGGGGAGCACTGAAGCTTTCTTT
CASSVEEGSTEAFF
>-|TRBJ1-6|TRBV19|-
TGTGCCAGTAGTCGGTATAATTCACCCCTCCACTTT
CASSRYNSPLHF
>-|TRBJ2-1|TRBV5-5|-
TGTGCCAGCAGCTTCGCCCGGTCCTACAATGAGCAGTTCTTC
CASSFARSYNEQFF
>-|TRBJ1-3|TRBV27|-
TGTGCCAGTTCCGTGGGCATAGGGGGAAACACCATATATTTT
CASSVGIGGNTIYF
>-|TRBJ2-3|TRBV5-6|-
TGTGCCAGCAGCTATACAGATACGCAGTATTTT
CASSYTDTQYF
>-|TRBJ2-2|TRBV28|TRBD2
TGTGCCAGCAGTCCGTCCGAGTGGGGAGGGACCGGGGAGCTGTTTTTT
CASSPSEWGGTGELFF
>-|TRBJ2-1|TRBV18|-
TGTGCCAGCTCACCTTCCACCCCCGGGCTCCCCTCCTACAATGAGCAGTTCTTC
CASSPSTPGLPSYNEQFF
>-|TRBJ1-1|TRBV19|TRBD1
TGTGCCAGTACCCGCAGGGGGGGTGAAGCTTTCTTT
CASTRRGGEAFF
>-|TRBJ1-3|TRBV14|-
TGTGCCAGCAGCCAAAGTTCTGGAAACACCATATATTTT
CASSQSSGNTIYF
>-|TRBJ2-7|TRBV5-4|-
TGTGCCAGCAGCTCTTCCCCGGCCTACGAGCAGTACTTC
CASSSSPAYEQYF
>few|TRBJ2-3|TRBV15|-
TGTGCCACCAGGGCCCCCCTTAGCACAGATACGCAGTATTTT
CATRAPLSTDTQYF
>-|TRBJ2-7|TRBV4-2|TRBD2
TGTGCCAGCAGCCAAGGGGCTAGCGGGACTGCCTACGAGCAGTACTTC
CASSQGASGTAYEQYF
>-|TRBJ1-3|TRBV6-6|-
TGTGCCAGCAGTCCTGAGTCTGGAAACACCATATATTTT
CASSPESGNTIYF
>-|TRBJ2-1|TRBV4-3|TRBD2
TGCGCCAGCAGCCCCCTAGCGGATAGATACAATGAGCAGTTCTTC
CASSPLADRYNEQFF
>-|TRBJ2-7|TRBV28|-
TGTGCCAGCAGTTTTAGCCCTTACGAGCAGTACTTC
CASSFSPYEQYF
>few|TRBJ2-5|TRBV11-2|TRBD2
TGTGCCAGCAGCTTAGATGCTAGCGGGAATCGAGAGACCCAGTACTTC
CASSLDASGNRETQYF
>-|TRBJ1-5|TRBV19|TRBD1
TGTGCCAGTAGTATAACAGGGGGATTTTTAGGCAATCAGCCCCAGCATTTT
CASSITGGFLGNQPQHF
>-|TRBJ1-1|TRBV10-1|-
TGCGCCAGCAGTGAGTCGATTGGAGATGAAGCTTTCTTT
CASSESIGDEAFF
>-|TRBJ2-3|TRBV5-8|TRBD1
TGTGCCAGCAGCTTGGGAGACAGGGTCACAGATACGCAGTATTTT
CASSLGDRVTDTQYF
>-|TRBJ2-7|TRBV10-3|-
TGTGCCATCAGTGAAGAAGGGGTCAACTACGAGCAGTACTTC
CAISEEGVNYEQYF
>-|TRBJ1-1|TRBV19|-
TGTGCCAGTAGTATATTCGGAGCTTTCTTT
CASSIFGAFF
>once|TRBJ1-1|TRBV6-5|-
TGTGCCAGCAAGAGGAATCCAGACACTGAAGCTTTCTTT
CASKRNPDTEAFF
>once|TRBJ2-4|TRBV5-5|TRBD2
TGTGCCAGCAGCTCTTTAGCGGGAACCAAAAACATTCAGTACTTC
CASSSLAGTKNIQYF
>-|TRBJ2-2|TRBV7-2|TRBD2
TGTGCCAGCAGCCGGGACCTAGCGGGGGCCCAGGGCGGGGAGCTGTTTTTT
CASSRDLAGAQGGELFF
>few|TRBJ1-1|TRBV6-6|-
TGTGCCAGCAGTTATAAGGACGGAATTGAAGCTTTCTTT
CASSYKDGIEAFF
>-|TRBJ1-4|TRBV29-1|-
TGCAGCGCAAGTACCCTTGAAAAACTGTTTTTT
CSASTLEKLFF
>-|TRBJ1-2|TRBV30|-
TGTGCCTGGAGTGTACCCCCCCGGGGGTCCTATGGCTACACCTTC
CAWSVPPRGSYGYTF
>once|TRBJ1-1|TRBV6-5|TRBD1
TGTGCCAGCAGTTACTGGACAGGGGAGTCGAACACTGAAGCTTTCTTT
CASSYWTGESNTEAFF
>-|TRBJ2-7|TRBV5-6|TRBD1
TGTGCCAGCACCGGACAGGGGGTAATCGACGAGCAGTACTTC
CASTGQGVIDEQYF
>-|TRBJ1-5|TRBV7-8|-
TGTGCCAGCAGCTTAGTCAATCAGCCCCAGCATTTT
CASSLVNQPQHF
>-|TRBJ2-5|TRBV11-3|-
TGTGCCAGCAGCTTAGATAAGGGGCGAGGCACCCAGTACTTC
CASSLDKGRGTQYF
>-|TRBJ1-6|TRBV9|-
TGTGCCAGCAGCGTAGGCGGGCAGCCGTCACCCCTCCACTTT
CASSVGGQPSPLHF
>-|TRBJ2-5|TRBV9|TRBD2
TGTGCCAGCAGCCCTCTGACTAGCGGGGTAGAGACCCAGTACTTC
CASSPLTSGVETQYF
>-|TRBJ2-1|TRBV7-9|-
TGTGCCAGTCGGACAGATGGCAATGAGCAGTTCTTC
CASRTDGNEQFF